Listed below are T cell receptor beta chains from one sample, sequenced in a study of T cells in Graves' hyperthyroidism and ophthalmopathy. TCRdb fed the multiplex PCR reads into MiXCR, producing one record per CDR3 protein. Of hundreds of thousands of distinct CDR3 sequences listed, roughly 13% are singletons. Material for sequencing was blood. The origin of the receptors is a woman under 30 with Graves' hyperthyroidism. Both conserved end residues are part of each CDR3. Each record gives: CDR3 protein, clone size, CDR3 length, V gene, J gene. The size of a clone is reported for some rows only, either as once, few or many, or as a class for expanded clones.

CDR3aa: CSSRGNRTSGSSNEQFF; abundance: .; len: 17; v_gene: TRBV29-1; j_gene: TRBJ2-1
CDR3aa: CASGIQGWAIYF; abundance: .; len: 12; v_gene: TRBV12-3/TRBV12-4; j_gene: TRBJ1-3
CDR3aa: CASSPQPPYEQYF; abundance: many; len: 13; v_gene: TRBV27; j_gene: TRBJ2-7
CDR3aa: CASSELRAPNTGELFF; abundance: many; len: 16; v_gene: TRBV10-1; j_gene: TRBJ2-2
CDR3aa: CASSYLREETQYF; abundance: .; len: 13; v_gene: TRBV6-2/TRBV6-3; j_gene: TRBJ2-5
CDR3aa: CASSLASRTDTQYF; abundance: many; len: 14; v_gene: TRBV5-1; j_gene: TRBJ2-3
CDR3aa: CASSYSSGAPYNEQFF; abundance: few; len: 16; v_gene: TRBV6-2/TRBV6-3; j_gene: TRBJ2-1
CDR3aa: CASSFTRLVSDQPQHF; abundance: many; len: 16; v_gene: TRBV28; j_gene: TRBJ1-5
CDR3aa: CASASDGILSGANVLTF; abundance: .; len: 17; v_gene: TRBV6-1; j_gene: TRBJ2-6
CDR3aa: CASSFKVGTINEQFF; abundance: few; len: 15; v_gene: TRBV5-1; j_gene: TRBJ2-1
CDR3aa: CASSAEGGGYTF; abundance: few; len: 12; v_gene: TRBV9; j_gene: TRBJ1-2
CDR3aa: CASSLGWVGEQYF; abundance: many; len: 13; v_gene: TRBV5-1; j_gene: TRBJ2-7
CDR3aa: CASSSRTSGANVLTF; abundance: few; len: 15; v_gene: TRBV7-2; j_gene: TRBJ2-6
CDR3aa: CASSRQGVGQPQHF; abundance: many; len: 14; v_gene: TRBV6-1; j_gene: TRBJ1-5
CDR3aa: CASIGAEGKAKNIQYF; abundance: many; len: 16; v_gene: TRBV2; j_gene: TRBJ2-4
CDR3aa: CSARDIQGASYEQYF; abundance: many; len: 15; v_gene: TRBV20-1; j_gene: TRBJ2-7
CDR3aa: CASSRLDKEAQYF; abundance: few; len: 13; v_gene: TRBV9; j_gene: TRBJ2-5
CDR3aa: CASSLAGPFTDTQYF; abundance: many; len: 15; v_gene: TRBV7-9; j_gene: TRBJ2-3
CDR3aa: CASSPGPTLGQVNQPQHF; abundance: many; len: 18; v_gene: TRBV18; j_gene: TRBJ1-5
CDR3aa: CASSIIGAEPFNEQFF; abundance: .; len: 16; v_gene: TRBV19; j_gene: TRBJ2-1
CDR3aa: CASLPGPDSNQPQHF; abundance: many; len: 15; v_gene: TRBV28; j_gene: TRBJ1-5
CDR3aa: CASSLYRATRTGNTIYF; abundance: .; len: 17; v_gene: TRBV7-8; j_gene: TRBJ1-3
CDR3aa: CASSYTGAGGFGADTQYF; abundance: few; len: 18; v_gene: TRBV6-1; j_gene: TRBJ2-3
CDR3aa: CASSQLAGVQYF; abundance: many; len: 12; v_gene: TRBV7-2; j_gene: TRBJ2-5
CDR3aa: CASSRAGGPYNEQFF; abundance: many; len: 15; v_gene: TRBV11-2; j_gene: TRBJ2-1
CDR3aa: CAWSRQGYEQYF; abundance: many; len: 12; v_gene: TRBV30; j_gene: TRBJ2-7
CDR3aa: CASSYGADYGYTF; abundance: many; len: 13; v_gene: TRBV6-6; j_gene: TRBJ1-2
CDR3aa: CSVEGLETQYF; abundance: many; len: 11; v_gene: TRBV29-1; j_gene: TRBJ2-5
CDR3aa: CASSYGGSNYGYTF; abundance: many; len: 14; v_gene: TRBV6-6; j_gene: TRBJ1-2
CDR3aa: CSASGDARDTQYF; abundance: many; len: 13; v_gene: TRBV20-1; j_gene: TRBJ2-3
CDR3aa: CASSFGSRTGTYEQYF; abundance: few; len: 16; v_gene: TRBV5-6; j_gene: TRBJ2-7
CDR3aa: CATSDPSLAGGRNEQFF; abundance: many; len: 17; v_gene: TRBV24-1; j_gene: TRBJ2-1
CDR3aa: CASSLGPGQGSSSWELFF; abundance: few; len: 18; v_gene: TRBV5-1; j_gene: TRBJ2-2
CDR3aa: CASSLGGGFTYEQYF; abundance: .; len: 15; v_gene: TRBV5-6; j_gene: TRBJ2-7
CDR3aa: CASSAGSGAGGGYTF; abundance: once; len: 15; v_gene: TRBV9; j_gene: TRBJ1-2
CDR3aa: CAIGRGTSASYEQYF; abundance: few; len: 15; v_gene: TRBV10-3; j_gene: TRBJ2-7
CDR3aa: CASSLGQGLYGYTF; abundance: many; len: 14; v_gene: TRBV7-2; j_gene: TRBJ1-2
CDR3aa: CASLGQAGDTQYF; abundance: few; len: 13; v_gene: TRBV28; j_gene: TRBJ2-3
CDR3aa: CSVRDLRERSGNTIYF; abundance: many; len: 16; v_gene: TRBV20-1; j_gene: TRBJ1-3
CDR3aa: CASSASTGMHEQYF; abundance: many; len: 14; v_gene: TRBV9; j_gene: TRBJ2-7
CDR3aa: CASSLVTREEETQYF; abundance: many; len: 15; v_gene: TRBV7-2; j_gene: TRBJ2-5
CDR3aa: CSVGGLEAGQYF; abundance: many; len: 12; v_gene: TRBV29-1; j_gene: TRBJ2-5
CDR3aa: CASSSRTGGVGQYF; abundance: many; len: 14; v_gene: TRBV7-2; j_gene: TRBJ2-7
CDR3aa: CASSLRSRETQYF; abundance: many; len: 13; v_gene: TRBV27; j_gene: TRBJ2-5
CDR3aa: CASSLSQLGLSYEQYF; abundance: many; len: 16; v_gene: TRBV5-1; j_gene: TRBJ2-7
CDR3aa: CAYSSRTVNGYTF; abundance: .; len: 13; v_gene: TRBV28; j_gene: TRBJ1-2
CDR3aa: CASSDPLLRGLNEQFF; abundance: many; len: 16; v_gene: TRBV2; j_gene: TRBJ2-1
CDR3aa: CATSVPLAGAETQYF; abundance: many; len: 15; v_gene: TRBV24-1; j_gene: TRBJ2-5
CDR3aa: CASSRQGFSPLHF; abundance: few; len: 13; v_gene: TRBV12-3/TRBV12-4; j_gene: TRBJ1-6
CDR3aa: CASSLTRDQPQHF; abundance: many; len: 13; v_gene: TRBV7-2; j_gene: TRBJ1-5
CDR3aa: CASSLTGNLGYGYTF; abundance: .; len: 15; v_gene: TRBV7-4; j_gene: TRBJ1-2
CDR3aa: CASSPTSGGRWGKNIQYF; abundance: few; len: 18; v_gene: TRBV5-1; j_gene: TRBJ2-4
CDR3aa: CASSEDGDGYTF; abundance: once; len: 12; v_gene: TRBV6-1; j_gene: TRBJ1-2
CDR3aa: CASSLEGVGGQETQYF; abundance: many; len: 16; v_gene: TRBV13; j_gene: TRBJ2-5
CDR3aa: CSAEDGYQPQHF; abundance: many; len: 12; v_gene: TRBV20-1; j_gene: TRBJ1-5
CDR3aa: CAWVLGNTIYF; abundance: few; len: 11; v_gene: TRBV7-9; j_gene: TRBJ1-3
CDR3aa: CASSLFINYGYTF; abundance: many; len: 13; v_gene: TRBV27; j_gene: TRBJ1-2
CDR3aa: CASSEKTHRGRNQPQHF; abundance: .; len: 17; v_gene: TRBV6-1; j_gene: TRBJ1-5
CDR3aa: CASSSGLAQVKDTQYF; abundance: many; len: 16; v_gene: TRBV28; j_gene: TRBJ2-3
CDR3aa: CASSFPGTPYEQYF; abundance: many; len: 14; v_gene: TRBV28; j_gene: TRBJ2-7